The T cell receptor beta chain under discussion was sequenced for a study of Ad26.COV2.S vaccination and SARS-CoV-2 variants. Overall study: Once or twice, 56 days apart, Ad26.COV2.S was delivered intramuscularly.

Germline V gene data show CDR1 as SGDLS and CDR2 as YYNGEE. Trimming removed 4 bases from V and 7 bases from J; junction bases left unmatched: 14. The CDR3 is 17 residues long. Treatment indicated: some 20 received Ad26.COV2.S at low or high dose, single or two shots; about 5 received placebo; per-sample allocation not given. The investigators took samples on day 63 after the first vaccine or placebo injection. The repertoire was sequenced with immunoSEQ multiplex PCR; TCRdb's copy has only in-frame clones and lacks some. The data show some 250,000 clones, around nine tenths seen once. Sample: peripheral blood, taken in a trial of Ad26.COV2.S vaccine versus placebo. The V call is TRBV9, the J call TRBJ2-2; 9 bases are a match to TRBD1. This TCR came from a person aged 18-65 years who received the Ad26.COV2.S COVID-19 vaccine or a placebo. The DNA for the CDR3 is TGTGCCAGCAGCCCTCGCCCCGGGACAGGGTTTGGCGGGGAGCTGTTTTTT. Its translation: CASSPRPGTGFGGELFF.